This TCR beta chain was identified in a study of blood T cell repertoires in COVID-19. On the study more broadly: T cells, B-cell-depleted T cells, or PBMCs provided the cDNA or gDNA that served as material.

Per the original methods: Amplification from reference gene primers served as the basis for estimated nucleated cell counts. Produced via immunoSEQ multiplex PCR; TCRdb's table is partial and in-frame only. Clone size and the V and J calls come from that table; the DNA yielded D and trimming. This sample has around 100,000 clones, with approximately 86% found just once. Germline V gene sequence: CDR1 MNHEY, CDR2 SMNVEV (reference sequence). The CDR3 totals 14 residues. Losses at the gene ends were 6 bases for V and 9 bases for J; bases not matched to a gene: 11. Sequencing was done on a sample of peripheral blood. The origin of this receptor is a middle-aged man with active or convalescent COVID-19. The chain is built from TRBV27 and TRBJ2-1, with 7 bases fitting TRBD1. CDR3 sequence: CASSIEGAIGEQFF. For the CDR3, the DNA is TGTGCCAGCAGCATAGAGGGGGCTATTGGTGAGCAGTTCTTC.